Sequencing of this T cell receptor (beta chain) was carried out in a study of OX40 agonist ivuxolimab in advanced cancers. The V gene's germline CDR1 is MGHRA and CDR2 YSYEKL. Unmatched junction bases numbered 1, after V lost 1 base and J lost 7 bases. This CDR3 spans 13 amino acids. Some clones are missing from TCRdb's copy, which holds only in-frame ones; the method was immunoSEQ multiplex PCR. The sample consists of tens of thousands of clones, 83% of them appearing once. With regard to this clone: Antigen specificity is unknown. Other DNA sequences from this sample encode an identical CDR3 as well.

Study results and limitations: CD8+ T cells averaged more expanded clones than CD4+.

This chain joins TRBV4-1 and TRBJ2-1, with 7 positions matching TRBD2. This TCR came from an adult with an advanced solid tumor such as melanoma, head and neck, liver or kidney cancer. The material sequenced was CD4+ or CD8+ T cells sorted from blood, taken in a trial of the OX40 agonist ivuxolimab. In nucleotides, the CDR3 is TGCGCCAGCAGCCAAGGGGGGGGGAATGAGCAGTTCTTC. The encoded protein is CASSQGGGNEQFF.